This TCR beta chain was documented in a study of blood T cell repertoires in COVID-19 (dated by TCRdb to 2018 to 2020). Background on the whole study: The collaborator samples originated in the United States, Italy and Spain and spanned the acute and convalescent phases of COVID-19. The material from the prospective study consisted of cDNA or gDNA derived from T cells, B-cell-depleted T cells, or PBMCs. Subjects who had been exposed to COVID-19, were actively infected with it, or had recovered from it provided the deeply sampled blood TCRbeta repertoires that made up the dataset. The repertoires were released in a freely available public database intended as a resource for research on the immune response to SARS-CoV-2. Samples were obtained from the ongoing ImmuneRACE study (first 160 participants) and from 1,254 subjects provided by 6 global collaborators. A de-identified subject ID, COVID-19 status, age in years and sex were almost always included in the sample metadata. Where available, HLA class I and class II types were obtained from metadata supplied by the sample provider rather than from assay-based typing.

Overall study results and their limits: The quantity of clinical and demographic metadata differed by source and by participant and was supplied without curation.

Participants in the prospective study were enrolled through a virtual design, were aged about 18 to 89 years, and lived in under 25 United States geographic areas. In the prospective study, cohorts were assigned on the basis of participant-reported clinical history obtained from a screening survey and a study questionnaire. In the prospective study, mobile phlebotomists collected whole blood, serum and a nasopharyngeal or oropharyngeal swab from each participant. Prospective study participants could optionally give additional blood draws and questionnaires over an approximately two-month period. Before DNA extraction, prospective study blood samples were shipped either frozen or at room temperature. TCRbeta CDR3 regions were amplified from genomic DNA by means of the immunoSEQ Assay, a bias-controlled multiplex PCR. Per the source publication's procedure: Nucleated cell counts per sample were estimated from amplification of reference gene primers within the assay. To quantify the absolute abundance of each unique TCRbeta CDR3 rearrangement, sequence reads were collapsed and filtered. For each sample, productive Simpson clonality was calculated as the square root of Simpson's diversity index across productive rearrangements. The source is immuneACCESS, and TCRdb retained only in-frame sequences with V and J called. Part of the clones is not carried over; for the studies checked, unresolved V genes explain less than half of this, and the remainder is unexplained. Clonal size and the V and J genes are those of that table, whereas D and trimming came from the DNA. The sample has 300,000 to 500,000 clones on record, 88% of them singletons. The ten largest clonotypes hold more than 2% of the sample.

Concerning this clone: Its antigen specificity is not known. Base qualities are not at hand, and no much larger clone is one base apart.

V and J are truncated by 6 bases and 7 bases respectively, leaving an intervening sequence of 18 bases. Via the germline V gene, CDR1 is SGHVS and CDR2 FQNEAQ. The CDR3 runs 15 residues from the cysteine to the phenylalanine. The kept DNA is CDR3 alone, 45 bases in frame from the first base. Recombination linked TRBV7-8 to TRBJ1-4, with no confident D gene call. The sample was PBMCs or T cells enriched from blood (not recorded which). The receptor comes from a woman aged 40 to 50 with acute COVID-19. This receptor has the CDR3 CASRLDDGPREKLFF. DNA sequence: TGTGCCAGCAGGCTAGACGACGGTCCTCGTGAAAAACTGTTTTTT. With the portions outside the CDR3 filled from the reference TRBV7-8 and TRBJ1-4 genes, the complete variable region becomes GAGVSQSPRYKVAKRGQDVALRCDPISGHVSLFWYQQALGQGPEFLTYFQNEAQLDKSGLPSDRFFAERPEGSVSTLKIQRTQQEDSAVYLCASRLDDGPREKLFFGSGTQLSVL.